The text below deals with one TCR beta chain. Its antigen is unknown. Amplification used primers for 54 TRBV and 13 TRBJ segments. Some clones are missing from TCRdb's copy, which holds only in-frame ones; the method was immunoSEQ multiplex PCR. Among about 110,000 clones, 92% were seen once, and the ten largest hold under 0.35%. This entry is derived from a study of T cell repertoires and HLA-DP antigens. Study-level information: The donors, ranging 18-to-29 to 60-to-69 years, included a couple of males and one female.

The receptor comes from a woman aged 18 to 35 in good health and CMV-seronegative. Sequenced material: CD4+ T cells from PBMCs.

This CDR3 reads CASSLRPGYSGANVLTF. CDR3 nucleotide sequence: TGTGCCAGCAGTTTACGTCCGGGGTACTCTGGGGCCAACGTCCTGACTTTC. V usage is TRBV28 and J usage is TRBJ2-6; D might be TRBD2 (5 bases). This CDR3 region has 17 residues. V lost 2 bases, J lost 0 bases, and 11 bases lay in between. Germline CDR1 is MDHEN and CDR2 is SYDVKM.